These T cell receptor beta chains were read from a single sample in a study of CD8 T cells in ankylosing spondylitis. TCRdb re-called the 5' RACE reads through MiXCR, storing one row per CDR3 protein. The sample yields around 770,000 distinct CDR3 sequences, approximately 12% seen once. The sequenced material came from blood, either unsorted or a sorted T cell fraction (not recorded which). The source of these receptors is a male donor with ankylosing spondylitis. CDR3s include the opening cysteine and the closing phenylalanine or tryptophan. The order of the fields is V gene, clone size, CDR3 length, D gene, J gene, CDR3 protein, CDR3 DNA. A D gene is named only where the DNA matches it firmly. Some rows mark clone size as missing; the rest say once, few, many or name a class of expanded clone.

TRBV5-1	-	15	-	TRBJ1-4	CASSSGQNLNEKLFF	TGCGCCAGCAGCTCTGGACAGAATCTCAATGAAAAACTGTTTTTT
TRBV10-3	-	13	TRBD2	TRBJ2-7	CAIRLAGGYEQYF	TGTGCCATTCGCTTAGCGGGGGGCTACGAGCAGTACTTC
TRBV14	-	13	-	TRBJ1-2	CASSQVSDYGYTF	TGTGCCAGCAGCCAAGTATCCGATTATGGCTACACCTTC
TRBV5-1	few	13	-	TRBJ2-3	CASLNQLTDTQYF	TGCGCCAGCTTAAACCAGCTCACAGATACGCAGTATTTT
TRBV7-9	-	14	TRBD1	TRBJ1-5	CASSPGTGSRPQHF	TGTGCCAGCAGCCCGGGGACAGGCTCCCGGCCCCAGCATTTT
TRBV6-1	many	14	-	TRBJ1-2	CASRSHRVWNGYTF	TGTGCCAGCAGATCACACAGGGTTTGGAATGGCTACACCTTC
TRBV24-1	-	16	-	TRBJ2-2	CATSDFGRGSTGELFF	TGTGCCACCAGTGATTTCGGCAGGGGTAGTACCGGGGAGCTGTTTTTT
TRBV29-1	-	14	-	TRBJ1-2	CSVEDGKKGYGYTF	TGCAGCGTTGAAGATGGGAAAAAAGGATATGGCTACACCTTC
TRBV7-2	few	16	-	TRBJ1-6	CASSLDRTSYNSPLHF	TGTGCCAGCAGCTTAGACAGAACCTCCTATAATTCACCCCTCCACTTT
TRBV6-1	few	14	-	TRBJ1-2	CASNTLDPNYGYTF	TGTGCCAGCAACACGTTAGACCCTAACTATGGCTACACCTTC
TRBV5-1	-	16	TRBD2	TRBJ2-3	CASSELIAGATDTQYF	TGCGCCAGCAGCGAGCTGATAGCGGGAGCCACAGATACGCAGTATTTT
TRBV27	-	17	TRBD1	TRBJ1-1	CASIRIRTGGENTEAFF	TGTGCCAGCATTCGCATACGGACAGGGGGCGAGAACACTGAAGCTTTCTTT
TRBV4-3	few	16	-	TRBJ1-6	CASKRGEASYNSPLHF	TGCGCCAGCAAGAGAGGGGAGGCCTCCTATAATTCACCCCTCCACTTT
TRBV29-1	many	13	-	TRBJ1-3	CSVRPNSGNTIYF	TGCAGCGTTCGGCCGAACTCTGGAAACACCATATATTTT
TRBV20-1	few	14	TRBD1	TRBJ1-2	CSALRQGSMDGYTF	TGCAGTGCCCTTAGACAGGGGTCGATGGATGGCTACACCTTC
TRBV20-1	many	14	-	TRBJ2-5	CSARDLALQETQYF	TGCAGTGCTAGAGATTTGGCACTTCAAGAGACCCAGTACTTC
TRBV6-2/TRBV6-3	-	17	TRBD1	TRBJ2-2	CASSSRGTGMNTGELFF	TGTGCCAGCAGTTCCCGAGGGACAGGGATGAACACCGGGGAGCTGTTTTTT
TRBV20-1	-	13	-	TRBJ2-5	CSAESSTWETQYF	TGCAGTGCAGAGAGTAGTACGTGGGAGACCCAGTACTTC
TRBV20-1	few	14	-	TRBJ1-1	CSASEPVGIFEAFF	TGCAGTGCTAGTGAACCGGTGGGAATATTTGAAGCTTTCTTT
TRBV15	-	13	-	TRBJ2-5	CATSRDNEGTQYF	TGTGCCACCAGCAGAGATAATGAAGGGACCCAGTACTTC
TRBV29-1	many	14	TRBD1	TRBJ2-5	CSVQYRGLQETQYF	TGCAGCGTTCAGTACAGGGGGCTCCAAGAGACCCAGTACTTC
TRBV6-2/TRBV6-3	-	14	TRBD1	TRBJ1-5	CASTPRTGYQPQHF	TGTGCCAGCACCCCACGGACAGGTTATCAGCCCCAGCATTTT
TRBV4-3	-	16	TRBD1	TRBJ1-5	CASSQDRKQGGQPQHF	TGCGCCAGCAGCCAAGATAGGAAACAGGGGGGTCAGCCCCAGCATTTT
TRBV7-2	-	15	TRBD1	TRBJ1-2	CASSLVPQGAEGYTF	TGTGCCAGCAGCTTAGTCCCGCAGGGGGCGGAGGGCTACACCTTC
TRBV5-1	few	15	-	TRBJ1-3	CASSLSQGNGNTIYF	TGCGCCAGCAGCTTGTCCCAGGGAAATGGAAACACCATATATTTT
TRBV6-5	many	11	-	TRBJ1-2	CASSLSGAETF	TGTGCCAGCAGCCTCTCGGGGGCGGAGACCTTC
TRBV6-5	many	13	-	TRBJ2-1	CASSYWFGNEQFF	TGTGCCAGCAGTTACTGGTTTGGGAATGAGCAGTTCTTC
TRBV6-5	-	14	-	TRBJ1-6	CASSYAGVSSPLHF	TGTGCCAGCAGTTATGCGGGGGTTAGCTCACCCCTCCACTTT
TRBV7-9	-	15	-	TRBJ2-3	CASSLVGGYTDTQYF	TGTGCCAGCAGCTTAGTTGGCGGCTACACAGATACGCAGTATTTT
TRBV20-1	-	14	TRBD2	TRBJ2-7	CSARGLADAYEQYF	TGCAGTGCTAGGGGACTAGCGGATGCCTACGAGCAGTACTTC
TRBV5-1	many	13	-	TRBJ2-7	CASSFGWSYEQYF	TGCGCCAGCAGCTTCGGGTGGTCCTACGAGCAGTACTTC
TRBV6-2/TRBV6-3	few	12	-	TRBJ1-6	CASSYRHLPLHF	TGTGCCAGCAGTTACAGACACCTACCCCTCCACTTT